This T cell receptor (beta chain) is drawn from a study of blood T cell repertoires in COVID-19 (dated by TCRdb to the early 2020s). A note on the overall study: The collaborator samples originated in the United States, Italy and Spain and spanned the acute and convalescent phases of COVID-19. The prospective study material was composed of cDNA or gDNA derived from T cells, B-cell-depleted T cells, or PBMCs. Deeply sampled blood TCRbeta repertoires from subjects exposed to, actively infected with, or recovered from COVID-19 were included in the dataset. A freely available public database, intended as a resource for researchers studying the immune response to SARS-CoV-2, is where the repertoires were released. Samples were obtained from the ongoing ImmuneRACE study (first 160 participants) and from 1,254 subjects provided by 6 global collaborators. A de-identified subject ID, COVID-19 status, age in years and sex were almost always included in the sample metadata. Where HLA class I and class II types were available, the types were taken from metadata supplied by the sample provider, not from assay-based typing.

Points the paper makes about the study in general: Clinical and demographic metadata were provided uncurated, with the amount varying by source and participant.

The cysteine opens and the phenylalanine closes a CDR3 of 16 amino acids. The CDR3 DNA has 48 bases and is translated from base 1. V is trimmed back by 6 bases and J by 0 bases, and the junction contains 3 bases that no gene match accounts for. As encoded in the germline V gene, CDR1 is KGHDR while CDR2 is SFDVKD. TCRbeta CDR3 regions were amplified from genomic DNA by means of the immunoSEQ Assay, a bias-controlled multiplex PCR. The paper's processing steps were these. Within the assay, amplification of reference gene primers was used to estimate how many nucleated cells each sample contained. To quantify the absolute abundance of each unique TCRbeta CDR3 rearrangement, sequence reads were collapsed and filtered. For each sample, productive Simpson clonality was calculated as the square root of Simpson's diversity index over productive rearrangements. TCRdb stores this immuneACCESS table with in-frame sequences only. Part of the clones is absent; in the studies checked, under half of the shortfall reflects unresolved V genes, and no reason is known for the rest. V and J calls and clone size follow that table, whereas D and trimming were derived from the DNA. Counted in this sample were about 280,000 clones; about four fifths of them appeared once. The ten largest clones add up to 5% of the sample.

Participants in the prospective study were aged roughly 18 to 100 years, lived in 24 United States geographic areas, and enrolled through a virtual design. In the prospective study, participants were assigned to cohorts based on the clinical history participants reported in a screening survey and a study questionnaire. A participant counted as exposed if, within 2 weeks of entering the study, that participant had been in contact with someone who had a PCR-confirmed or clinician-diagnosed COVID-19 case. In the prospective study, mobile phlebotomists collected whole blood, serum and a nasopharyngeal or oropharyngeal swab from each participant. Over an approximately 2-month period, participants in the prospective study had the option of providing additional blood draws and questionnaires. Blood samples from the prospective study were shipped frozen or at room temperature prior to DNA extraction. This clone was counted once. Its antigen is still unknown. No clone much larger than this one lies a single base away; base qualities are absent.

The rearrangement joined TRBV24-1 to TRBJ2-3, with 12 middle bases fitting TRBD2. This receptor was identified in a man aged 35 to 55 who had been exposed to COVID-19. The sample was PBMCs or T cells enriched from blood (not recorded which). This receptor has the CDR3 CATSSGTSGSTDTQYF. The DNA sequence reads TGTGCCACCAGTTCCGGGACTAGCGGGAGCACAGATACGCAGTATTTT.